Given below is one T cell receptor beta chain in context. No antigen is known for it. Healthy bone marrow donors made up the donor group. With 60 Vbeta and 13 Jbeta primers, the PCR was carried out. Libraries were prepared by immunoSEQ multiplex PCR; TCRdb keeps only in-frame clonotypes and omits some of them. The data contain some 93,000 clones, 82% of them singletons. The source of the sample is a study of cytomegalovirus exposure and HLA in healthy donors. Trimming cost V 2 bases and J 0 bases, with 12 bases left between them. This CDR3 has 16 residues. Per germline, CDR1 SEHNR and CDR2 FQNEAQ (reference sequence). Whole-study findings and limits: Productive rates of about 90% or about 30% were seen for most TCR beta V segments in an earlier analysis. Through in vitro validation, a few CMV-associated chains were shown to be specific for CMV antigens.

This sequence joins TRBV7-9 and TRBJ2-3, with TRBD2 as a possible D gene (6 bases). The sequence came from a man aged 45-65 years in good health and CMV-seronegative. The material sequenced was PBMCs. The CDR3 DNA reads as TGTGCCAGCAGCTTATCTTTAGCGGCTAGCACAGATACGCAGTATTTT. The encoded protein is CASSLSLAASTDTQYF.